The present TCR beta chain was sequenced within a study of human T cells and chemical hapten exposure. Unmatched junction bases numbered 13, after V lost 4 bases and J lost 6 bases. CDR1 is DFQATT and CDR2 is SNEGSKA in the germline V gene (reference sequence). This CDR3 spans 16 amino acids. The time point here: patch test 1, 2 weeks after DPC sensitization. Treatment: therapeutic diphenylcyclopropenone sensitization with weekly scalp DPC. This clonotype is classed as medium-sized. TCRdb reprocessed the RACE reads via MiXCR and lists one record per CDR3 protein. The sample comprises about 14,000 distinct CDR3 sequences, less than 20% of which are singletons, and 5.5% to 8% rests with the top ten.

This chain links TRBV20-1 with TRBJ2-4, with 9 bases matching TRBD2. The specimen was whole blood, collected in connection with sensitization to the hapten diphenylcyclopropenone (DPC). This clonotype originated in a young woman with alopecia areata. Some clones in this sample may be carry-over from other donors' samples. The CDR3 DNA reads as TGCAGTGCTAACCCCCTTAGCGGGGGCGGGGTAAACATTCAGTACTTC. Protein: CSANPLSGGGVNIQYF.